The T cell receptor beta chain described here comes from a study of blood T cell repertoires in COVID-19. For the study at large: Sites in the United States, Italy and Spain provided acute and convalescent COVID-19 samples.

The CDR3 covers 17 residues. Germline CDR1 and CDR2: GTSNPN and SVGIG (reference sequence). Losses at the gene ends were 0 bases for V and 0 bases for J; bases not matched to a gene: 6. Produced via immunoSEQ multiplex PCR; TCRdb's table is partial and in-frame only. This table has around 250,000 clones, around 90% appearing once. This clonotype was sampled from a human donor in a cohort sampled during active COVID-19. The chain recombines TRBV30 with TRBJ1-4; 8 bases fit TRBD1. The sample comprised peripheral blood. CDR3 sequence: CAWSVLDREATNEKLFF. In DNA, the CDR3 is TGTGCCTGGAGTGTACTGGACAGGGAAGCAACTAATGAAAAACTGTTTTTT.